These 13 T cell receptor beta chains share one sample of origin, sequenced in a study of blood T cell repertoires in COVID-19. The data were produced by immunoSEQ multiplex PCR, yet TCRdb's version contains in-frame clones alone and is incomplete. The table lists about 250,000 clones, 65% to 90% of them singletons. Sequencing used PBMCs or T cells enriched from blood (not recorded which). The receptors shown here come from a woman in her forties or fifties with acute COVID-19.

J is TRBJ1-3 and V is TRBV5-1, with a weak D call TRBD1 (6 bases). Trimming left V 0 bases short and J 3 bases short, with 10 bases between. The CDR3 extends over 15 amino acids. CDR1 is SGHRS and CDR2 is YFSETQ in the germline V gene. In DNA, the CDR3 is TGCGCCAGCAGCTTGGATGGGGGCGGTGGAAACACCATATATTTT. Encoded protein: CASSLDGGGGNTIYF.

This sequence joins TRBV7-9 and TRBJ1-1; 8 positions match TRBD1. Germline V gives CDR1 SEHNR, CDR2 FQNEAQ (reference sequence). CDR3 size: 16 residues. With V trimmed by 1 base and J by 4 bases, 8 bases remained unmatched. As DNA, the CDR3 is TGTGCCAGCAGCTTAGTTCCGCAGGGGGCGGCCACTGAAGCTTTCTTT. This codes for CASSLVPQGAATEAFF.

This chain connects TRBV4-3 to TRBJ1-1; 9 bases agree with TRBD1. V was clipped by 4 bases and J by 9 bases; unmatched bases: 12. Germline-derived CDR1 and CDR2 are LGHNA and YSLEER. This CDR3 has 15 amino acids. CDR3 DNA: TGCGCCAGCAGCCGGTCCAGGACAGGGGAGGGTAAAGCTTTCTTT. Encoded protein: CASSRSRTGEGKAFF.

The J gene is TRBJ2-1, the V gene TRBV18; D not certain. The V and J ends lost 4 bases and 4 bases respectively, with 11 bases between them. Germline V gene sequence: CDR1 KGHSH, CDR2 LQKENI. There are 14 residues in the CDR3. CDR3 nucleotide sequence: TGTGCCAGCTCACTGAGCCAAGTTTACAATGAGCAGTTCTTC. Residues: CASSLSQVYNEQFF.

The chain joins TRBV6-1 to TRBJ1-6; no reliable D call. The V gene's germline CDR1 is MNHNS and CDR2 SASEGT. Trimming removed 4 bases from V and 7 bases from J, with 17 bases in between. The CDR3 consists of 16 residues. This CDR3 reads CASSAEGGELNSPLHF. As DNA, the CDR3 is TGTGCCAGCAGTGCCGAAGGTGGGGAGTTGAATTCACCCCTCCACTTT.

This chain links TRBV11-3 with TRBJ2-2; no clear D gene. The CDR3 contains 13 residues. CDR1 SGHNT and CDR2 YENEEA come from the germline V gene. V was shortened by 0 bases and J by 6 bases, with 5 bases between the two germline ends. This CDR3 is CASSLDQAGELFF. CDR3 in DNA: TGTGCCAGCAGCTTAGATCAGGCCGGGGAGCTGTTTTTT. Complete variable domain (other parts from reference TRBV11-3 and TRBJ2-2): EAGVVQSPRYKIIEKKQPVAFWCNPISGHNTLYWYLQNLGQGPELLIRYENEEAVDDSQLPKDRFSAERLKGVDSTLKIQPAELGDSAVYLCASSLDQAGELFFGEGSRLTVL.

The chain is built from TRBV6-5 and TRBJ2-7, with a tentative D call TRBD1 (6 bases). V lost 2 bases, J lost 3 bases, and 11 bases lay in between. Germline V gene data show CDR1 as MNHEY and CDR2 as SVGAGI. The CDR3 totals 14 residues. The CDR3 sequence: CASSYTADSYEQYF. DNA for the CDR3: TGTGCCAGCAGTTACACGGCGGACAGCTACGAGCAGTACTTC.

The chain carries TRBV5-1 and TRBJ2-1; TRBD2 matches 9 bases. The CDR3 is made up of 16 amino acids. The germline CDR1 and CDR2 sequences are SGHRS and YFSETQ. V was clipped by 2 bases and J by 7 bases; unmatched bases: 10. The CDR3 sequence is CASSLRTSAGPNEQFF. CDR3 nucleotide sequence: TGCGCCAGCAGCTTACGGACTAGCGCAGGTCCTAATGAGCAGTTCTTC.

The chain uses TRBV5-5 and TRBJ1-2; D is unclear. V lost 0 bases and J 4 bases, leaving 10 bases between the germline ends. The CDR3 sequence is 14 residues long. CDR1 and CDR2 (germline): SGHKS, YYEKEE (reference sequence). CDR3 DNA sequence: TGTGCCAGCAGCTTGGATATAGCCAGCTATGGCTACACCTTC. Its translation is CASSLDIASYGYTF.

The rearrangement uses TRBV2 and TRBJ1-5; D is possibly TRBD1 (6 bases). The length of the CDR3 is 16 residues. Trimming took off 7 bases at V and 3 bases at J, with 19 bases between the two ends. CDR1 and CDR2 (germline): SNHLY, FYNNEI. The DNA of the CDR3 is TGTGCCAGCATACAGGGTCCGTCCGCGCTCAATCAGCCCCAGCATTTT. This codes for CASIQGPSALNQPQHF.

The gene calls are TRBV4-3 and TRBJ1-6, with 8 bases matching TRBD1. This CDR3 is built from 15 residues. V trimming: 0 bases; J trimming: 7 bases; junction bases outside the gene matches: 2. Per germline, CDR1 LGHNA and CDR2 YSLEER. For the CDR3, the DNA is TGCGCCAGCAGCCAAGAGGACAGGGAAAATTCACCCCTCCACTTT. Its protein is CASSQEDRENSPLHF.

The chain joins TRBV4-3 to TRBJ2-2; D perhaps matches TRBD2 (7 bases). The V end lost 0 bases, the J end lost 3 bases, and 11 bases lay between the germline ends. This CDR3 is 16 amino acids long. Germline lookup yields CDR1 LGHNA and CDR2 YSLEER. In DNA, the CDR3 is TGCGCCAGCAGCCAAGATGGGGGGGGCCACACCGGGGAGCTGTTTTTT. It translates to CASSQDGGGHTGELFF.

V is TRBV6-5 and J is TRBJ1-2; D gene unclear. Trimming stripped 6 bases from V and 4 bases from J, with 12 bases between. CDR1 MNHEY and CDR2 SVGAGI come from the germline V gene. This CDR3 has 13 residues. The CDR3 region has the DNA TGTGCCAGCAGAATTAACGGGGTCTATGGCTACACCTTC. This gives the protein CASRINGVYGYTF.